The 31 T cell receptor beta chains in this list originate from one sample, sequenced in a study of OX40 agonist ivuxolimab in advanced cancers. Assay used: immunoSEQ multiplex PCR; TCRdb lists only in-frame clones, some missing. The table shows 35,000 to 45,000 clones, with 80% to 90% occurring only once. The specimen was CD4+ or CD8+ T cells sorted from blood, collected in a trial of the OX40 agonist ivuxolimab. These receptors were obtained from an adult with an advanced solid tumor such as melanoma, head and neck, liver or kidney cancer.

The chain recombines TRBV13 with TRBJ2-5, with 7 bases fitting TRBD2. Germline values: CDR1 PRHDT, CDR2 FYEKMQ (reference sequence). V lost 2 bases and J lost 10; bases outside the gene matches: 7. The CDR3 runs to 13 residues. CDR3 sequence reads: CASSLKAGRIQYF. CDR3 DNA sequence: TGTGCCAGCAGCTTAAAAGCGGGACGAATCCAGTACTTC.

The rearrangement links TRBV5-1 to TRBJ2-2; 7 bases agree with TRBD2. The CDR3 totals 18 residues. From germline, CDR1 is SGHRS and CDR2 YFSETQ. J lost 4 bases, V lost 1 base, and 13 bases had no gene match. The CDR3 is CASSLPTGVLAVTGELFF. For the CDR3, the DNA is TGCGCCAGCAGCTTGCCCACTGGGGTGCTAGCGGTCACCGGGGAGCTGTTTTTT.

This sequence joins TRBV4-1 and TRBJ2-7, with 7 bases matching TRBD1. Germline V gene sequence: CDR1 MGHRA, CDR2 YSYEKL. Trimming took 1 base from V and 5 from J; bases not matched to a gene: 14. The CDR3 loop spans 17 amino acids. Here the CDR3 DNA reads TGCGCCAGCAGCCAAGTAGGGGGCGGGTTAAGTGTGCACGAGCAGTACTTC. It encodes CASSQVGGGLSVHEQYF.

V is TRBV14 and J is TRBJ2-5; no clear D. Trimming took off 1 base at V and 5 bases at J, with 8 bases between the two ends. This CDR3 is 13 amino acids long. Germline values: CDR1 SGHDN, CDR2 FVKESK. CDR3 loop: CASSQVGMETQYF. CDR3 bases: TGTGCCAGCAGCCAAGTAGGGATGGAGACCCAGTACTTC.

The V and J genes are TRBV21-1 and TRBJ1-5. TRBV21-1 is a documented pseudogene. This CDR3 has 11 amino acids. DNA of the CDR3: TGTGCCAGCAGCAAAGGGGGAGCCCAGCATTTT. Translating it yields CASSKGGAQHF.

The CDR3 reads CASSLGGFSNQPQHF. The DNA of the CDR3 is TGTGCCAGCAGTTTGGGGGGCTTCTCCAATCAGCCCCAGCATTTT. The chain employs TRBV28 and TRBJ1-5; a weak D match, TRBD1 (6 bases). CDR1 MDHEN and CDR2 SYDVKM come from the germline V gene. This CDR3 has 15 amino acids. V was pared by 3 bases and J by 3 bases, with 12 bases between.

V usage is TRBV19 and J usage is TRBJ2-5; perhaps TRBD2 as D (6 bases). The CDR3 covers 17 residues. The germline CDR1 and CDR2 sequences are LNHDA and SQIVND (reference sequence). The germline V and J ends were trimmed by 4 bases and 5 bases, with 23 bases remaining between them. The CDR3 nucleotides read TGTGCCAGTAGTACCACGCTTATGGCGGGATCGAAGGAGACCCAGTACTTC. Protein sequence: CASSTTLMAGSKETQYF. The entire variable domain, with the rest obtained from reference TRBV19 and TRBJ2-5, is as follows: DGGITQSPKYLFRKEGQNVTLSCEQNLNHDAMYWYRQDPGQGLRLIYYSQIVNDFQKGDIAEGYSVSREKKESFPLTVTSAQKNPTAFYLCASSTTLMAGSKETQYFGPGTRLLVL.

The CDR3 reads CASSLVHGANVLTF. CDR3 coding DNA: TGTGCCAGCAGCTTGGTTCATGGGGCCAACGTCCTGACTTTC. The chain links TRBV11-2 to TRBJ2-6; unclear D gene. CDR1 is SGHAT and CDR2 is FQNNGV in the germline V gene. V gave up 3 bases and J gave up 3 bases, with 6 bases separating them. The CDR3 extends over 14 amino acids.

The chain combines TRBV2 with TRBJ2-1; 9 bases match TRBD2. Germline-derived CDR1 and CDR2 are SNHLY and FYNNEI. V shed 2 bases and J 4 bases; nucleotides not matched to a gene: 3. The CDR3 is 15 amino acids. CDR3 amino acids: CASSERTSAYNEQFF. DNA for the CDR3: TGTGCCAGCAGTGAACGGACTAGCGCATACAATGAGCAGTTCTTC.

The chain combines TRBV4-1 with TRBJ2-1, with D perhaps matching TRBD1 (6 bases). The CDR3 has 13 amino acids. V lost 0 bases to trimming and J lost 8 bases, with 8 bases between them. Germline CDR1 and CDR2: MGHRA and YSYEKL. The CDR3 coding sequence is TGCGCCAGCAGCCAAGAGCCAGGGGATGAGCAGTTCTTC. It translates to CASSQEPGDEQFF.

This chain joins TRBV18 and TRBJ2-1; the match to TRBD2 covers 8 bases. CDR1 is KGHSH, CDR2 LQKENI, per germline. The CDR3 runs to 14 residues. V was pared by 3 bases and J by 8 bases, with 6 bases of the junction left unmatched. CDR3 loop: CASSPGLVIDEQFF. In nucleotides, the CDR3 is TGTGCCAGCTCACCGGGACTAGTCATCGATGAGCAGTTCTTC.

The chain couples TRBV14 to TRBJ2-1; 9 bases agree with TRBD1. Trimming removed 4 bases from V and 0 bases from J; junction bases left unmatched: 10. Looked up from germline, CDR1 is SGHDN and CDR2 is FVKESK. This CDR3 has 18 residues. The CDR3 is CASSRGTGRTISYNEQFF. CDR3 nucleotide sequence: TGTGCCAGCAGCCGCGGGACAGGGAGGACTATCTCCTACAATGAGCAGTTCTTC.

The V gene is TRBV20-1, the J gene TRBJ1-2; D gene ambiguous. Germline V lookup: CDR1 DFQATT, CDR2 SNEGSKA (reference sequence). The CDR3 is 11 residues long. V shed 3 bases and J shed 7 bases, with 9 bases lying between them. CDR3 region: CSASNVPGYTF. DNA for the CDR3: TGCAGTGCTAGTAATGTTCCTGGCTACACCTTC.

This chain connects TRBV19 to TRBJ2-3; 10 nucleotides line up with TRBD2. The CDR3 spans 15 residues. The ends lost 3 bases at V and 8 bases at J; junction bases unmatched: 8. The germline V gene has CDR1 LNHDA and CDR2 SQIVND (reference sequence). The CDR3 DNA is TGTGCCAGTAGTATGGGACTAGCGTATCAGGGTACGCAGTATTTT. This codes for CASSMGLAYQGTQYF.

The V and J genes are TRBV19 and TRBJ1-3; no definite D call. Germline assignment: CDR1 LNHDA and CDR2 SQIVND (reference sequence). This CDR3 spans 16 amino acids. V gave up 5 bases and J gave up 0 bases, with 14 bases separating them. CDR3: CASSALDSLSGNTIYF. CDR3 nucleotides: TGTGCCAGTAGTGCTCTCGACTCACTCTCTGGAAACACCATATATTTT.

CDR3 DNA: TGTGCCAGCTCACCACCGAGAAGTGAGGGGGAGACCCAGTACTTC. Amino acids: CASSPPRSEGETQYF. The chain is built from TRBV18 and TRBJ2-5, with D perhaps being TRBD1 or TRBD2 (5 bases each). Trimming cost V 0 bases and J 5 bases, with 13 bases left between them. Germline CDR1 reads KGHSH; CDR2 reads LQKENI. The CDR3 has 15 residues.

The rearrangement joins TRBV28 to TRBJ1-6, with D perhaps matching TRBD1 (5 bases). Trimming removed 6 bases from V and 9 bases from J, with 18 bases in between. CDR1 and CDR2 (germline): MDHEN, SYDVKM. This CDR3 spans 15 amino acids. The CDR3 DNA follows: TGTGCCAGCAGCCTATCCGGGGGTTTGTTTTCACCCCTCCACTTT. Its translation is CASSLSGGLFSPLHF.

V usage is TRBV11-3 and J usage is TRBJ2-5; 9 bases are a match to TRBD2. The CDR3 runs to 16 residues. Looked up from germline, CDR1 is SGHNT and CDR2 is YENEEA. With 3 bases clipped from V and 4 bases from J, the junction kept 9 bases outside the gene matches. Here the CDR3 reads CASSFYSGSGPETQYF. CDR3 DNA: TGTGCCAGCAGCTTCTATAGCGGGAGTGGCCCAGAGACCCAGTACTTC.

CDR3: CAWNLGDTQYF. Here the CDR3 DNA reads TGTGCCTGGAACTTGGGGGATACGCAGTATTTT. The J gene is TRBJ2-3, the V gene TRBV30, with D hard to call. V was shortened by 4 bases and J by 6 bases, with 8 bases between the two germline ends. The V gene's germline CDR1 is GTSNPN and CDR2 SVGIG (reference sequence). The CDR3 is 11 amino acids.

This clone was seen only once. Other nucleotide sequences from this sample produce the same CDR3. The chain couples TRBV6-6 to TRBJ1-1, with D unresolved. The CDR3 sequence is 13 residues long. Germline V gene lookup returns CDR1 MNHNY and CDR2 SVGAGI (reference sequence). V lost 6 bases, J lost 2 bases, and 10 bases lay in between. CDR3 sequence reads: CASSLDKNTEAFF. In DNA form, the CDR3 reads TGTGCCAGCAGCCTAGACAAAAACACTGAAGCTTTCTTT.

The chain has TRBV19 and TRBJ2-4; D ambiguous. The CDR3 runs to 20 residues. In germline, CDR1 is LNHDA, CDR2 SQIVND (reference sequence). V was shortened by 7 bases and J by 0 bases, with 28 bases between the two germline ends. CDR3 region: CASIGRLVQNYRLAKNIQYF. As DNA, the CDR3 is TGTGCCAGTATTGGCCGGTTGGTCCAAAACTATAGACTAGCCAAAAACATTCAGTACTTC.

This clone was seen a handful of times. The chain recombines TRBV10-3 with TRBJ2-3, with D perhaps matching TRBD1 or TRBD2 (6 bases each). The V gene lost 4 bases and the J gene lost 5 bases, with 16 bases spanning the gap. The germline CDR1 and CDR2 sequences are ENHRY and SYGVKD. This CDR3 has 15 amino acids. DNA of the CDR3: TGTGCCATCAGTGCGGGGGCGGTTTTTGGAGATACGCAGTATTTT. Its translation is CAISAGAVFGDTQYF.

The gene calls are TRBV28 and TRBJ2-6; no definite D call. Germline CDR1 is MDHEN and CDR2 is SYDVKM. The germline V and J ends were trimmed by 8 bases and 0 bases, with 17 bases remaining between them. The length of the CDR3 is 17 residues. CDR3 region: CASGLGRRSSGANVLTF. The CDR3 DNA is TGTGCCAGCGGGTTGGGCAGACGCAGCTCTGGGGCCAACGTCCTGACTTTC.

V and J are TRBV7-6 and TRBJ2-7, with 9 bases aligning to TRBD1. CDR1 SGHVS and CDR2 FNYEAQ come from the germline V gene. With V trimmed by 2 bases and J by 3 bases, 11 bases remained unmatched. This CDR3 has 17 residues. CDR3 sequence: CASSLNFAGQGIYEQYF. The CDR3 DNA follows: TGTGCCAGCAGCTTAAACTTCGCGGGACAGGGCATCTACGAGCAGTACTTC.

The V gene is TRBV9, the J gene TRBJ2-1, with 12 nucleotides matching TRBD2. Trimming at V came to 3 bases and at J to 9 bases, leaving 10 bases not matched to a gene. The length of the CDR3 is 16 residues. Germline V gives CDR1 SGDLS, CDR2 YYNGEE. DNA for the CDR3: TGTGCCAGCAGCGCCCAGCCTAGCGGGAGGGCCACTGAGCAGTTCTTC. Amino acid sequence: CASSAQPSGRATEQFF.

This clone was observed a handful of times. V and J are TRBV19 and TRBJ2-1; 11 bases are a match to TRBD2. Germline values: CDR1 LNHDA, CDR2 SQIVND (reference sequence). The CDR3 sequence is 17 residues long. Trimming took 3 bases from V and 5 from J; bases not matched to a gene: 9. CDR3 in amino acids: CASSISGRATGNNEQFF. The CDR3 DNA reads TGTGCCAGTAGTATTAGCGGGAGGGCTACTGGGAACAATGAGCAGTTCTTC.

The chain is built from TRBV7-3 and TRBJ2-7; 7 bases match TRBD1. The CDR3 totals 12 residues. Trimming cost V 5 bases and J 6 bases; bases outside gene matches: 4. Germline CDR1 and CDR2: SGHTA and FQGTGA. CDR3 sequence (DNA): TGTGCCAGCAGCGCCTACAGGGGCGAGCAGTACTTC. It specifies CASSAYRGEQYF.

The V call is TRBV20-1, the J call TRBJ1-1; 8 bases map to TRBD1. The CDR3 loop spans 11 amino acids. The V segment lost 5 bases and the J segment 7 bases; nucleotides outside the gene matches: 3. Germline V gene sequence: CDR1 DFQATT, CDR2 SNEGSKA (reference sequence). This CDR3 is CSAADRGEAFF. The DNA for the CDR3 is TGCAGTGCTGCTGACAGGGGTGAAGCTTTCTTT.

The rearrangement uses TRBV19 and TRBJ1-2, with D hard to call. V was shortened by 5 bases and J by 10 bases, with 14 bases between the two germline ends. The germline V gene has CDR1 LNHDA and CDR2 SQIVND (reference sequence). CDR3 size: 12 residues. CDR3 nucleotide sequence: TGTGCCAGTAGTGCGGTGGAGACCGCCTACACCTTC. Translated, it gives CASSAVETAYTF.

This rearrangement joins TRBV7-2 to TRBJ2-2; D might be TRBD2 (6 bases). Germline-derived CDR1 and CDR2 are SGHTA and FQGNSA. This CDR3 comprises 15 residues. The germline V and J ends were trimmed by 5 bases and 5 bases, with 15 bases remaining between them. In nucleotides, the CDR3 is TGTGCCAGCAGCCCGGGACTCATGGGGACCGGGGAGCTGTTTTTT. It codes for CASSPGLMGTGELFF.

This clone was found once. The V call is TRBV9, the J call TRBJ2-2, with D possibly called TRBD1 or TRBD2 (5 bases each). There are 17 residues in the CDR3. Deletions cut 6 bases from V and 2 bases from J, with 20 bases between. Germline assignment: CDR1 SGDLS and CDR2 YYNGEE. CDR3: CASTTIPGTANTGELFF. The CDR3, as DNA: TGTGCCAGCACCACCATCCCCGGGACGGCAAACACCGGGGAGCTGTTTTTT. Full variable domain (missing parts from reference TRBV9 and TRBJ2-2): DSGVTQTPKHLITATGQRVTLRCSPRSGDLSVYWYQQSLDQGLQFLIQYYNGEERAKGNILERFSAQQFPDLHSELNLSSLELGDSALYFCASTTIPGTANTGELFFGEGSRLTVL.